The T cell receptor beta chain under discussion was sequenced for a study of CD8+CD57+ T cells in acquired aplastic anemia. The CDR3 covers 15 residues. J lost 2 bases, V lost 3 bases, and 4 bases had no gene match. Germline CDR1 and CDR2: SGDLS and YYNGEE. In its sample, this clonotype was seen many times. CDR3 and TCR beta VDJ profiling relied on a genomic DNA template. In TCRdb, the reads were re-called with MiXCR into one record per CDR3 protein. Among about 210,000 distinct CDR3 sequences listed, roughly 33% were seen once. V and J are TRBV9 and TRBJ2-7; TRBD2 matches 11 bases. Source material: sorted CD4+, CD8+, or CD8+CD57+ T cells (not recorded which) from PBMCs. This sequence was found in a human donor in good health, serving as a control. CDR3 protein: CASSGGSGRAYEQYF. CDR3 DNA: TGTGCCAGCAGCGGGGGTAGCGGGAGGGCCTACGAGCAGTACTTC.